This T cell receptor beta chain was identified during a study of cytomegalovirus exposure and HLA in healthy donors. The primer mix had 60 Vbeta and 13 Jbeta primers. Some clones are missing from TCRdb's copy, which holds only in-frame ones; the method was immunoSEQ multiplex PCR. The repertoire holds over 150,000 clones, with under 90% as singletons. What was sequenced was PBMCs. The clonotype originates from a man aged 25-45 years in good health and CMV-seropositive.

Here the CDR3 DNA reads TGTGCCAGCAGCTTGGAACAGGGGGCCTACACCGGGGAGCTGTTTTTT. This translates into CASSLEQGAYTGELFF. The chain couples TRBV5-6 to TRBJ2-2, with 9 bases matching TRBD1. The J segment lost 3 bases and the V segment lost 0 bases, leaving 3 bases of the junction unmatched. This CDR3 region has 16 residues. Germline-derived CDR1 and CDR2 are SGHDT and YYEEEE.